This T cell receptor beta chain was sequenced for a study of blood T cell repertoires in COVID-19. This CDR3 is 15 amino acids long. Germline V gene data show CDR1 as SGHTA and CDR2 as FQGNSA. V lost 5 bases, J lost 3 bases, and 14 bases lay in between. Clones were sequenced by immunoSEQ multiplex PCR, and TCRdb holds only the in-frame ones, with some missing. The table shows 140,000 to 150,000 clones, with roughly 84% occurring only once. This clonotype was obtained from a woman aged 50 to 65 who had been exposed to COVID-19. Material: PBMCs or T cells enriched from blood (not recorded which). The chain joins TRBV7-2 to TRBJ2-1; possibly TRBD2 for D (6 bases). The DNA of the CDR3 is TGTGCCAGCAGCACCCCCGGGACTCGCTACAATGAGCAGTTCTTC. This encodes CASSTPGTRYNEQFF.